This T cell receptor (beta chain) was obtained from a study of cytomegalovirus exposure and HLA in healthy donors. The germline gives CDR1 MNHEY, CDR2 SVGAGI. The CDR3 extends over 15 amino acids. The V end lost 2 bases, the J end lost 4 bases, and 14 bases lay between the germline ends. Comment on this clone: Other DNA sequences from this sample encode an identical CDR3 as well.

The study ran its PCR with 60 Vbeta and 13 Jbeta primers. Here immunoSEQ multiplex PCR was the method, and the copy in TCRdb shows in-frame clones only, minus some. The sample consists of roughly 200,000 clones, 75% to 90% of them appearing once. The chain has TRBV6-5 and TRBJ1-1; D possibly corresponds to TRBD1 (5 bases). The receptor comes from a man over 45 in good health and CMV-seronegative. Input material: PBMCs. CDR3 sequence reads: CASSYGGARGTEAFF. The CDR3 DNA follows: TGTGCCAGCAGTTACGGCGGGGCGCGGGGCACTGAAGCTTTCTTT.